This T cell receptor beta chain was obtained from a study of blood T cells in healthy people across ages (dated by TCRdb to the mid-2010s). A note on the overall study: In model experiments, template switching captured about one uniquely barcoded TCR beta cDNA molecule for every two T cells. To track age-related changes in TCR beta repertoire diversity, the study relied on deep sequencing normalized with unique cDNA molecular identifiers. Four age groups were formed from the donors: young (average approximately 15 years), middle-aged (more than 35), aged (62) and long-lived (around 82). To avoid experimental bias, donors of different ages were distributed randomly across sequencing lanes. Using the same blood draw, the study looked at two additional independent replicas of 1 million unique cDNA reads for two donors, one aged 18 to 29 and the other aged 80 or older. Overall study results and their limits: As age increased, observed TCR beta diversity per million T cells dropped in a roughly linear way, and a significant reduction was already evident by age about 36. The percentage of naive T cells measured by flow cytometry correlated strongly with observed TCR beta diversity. Because donor CMV infection status was unknown, age-related changes in expanded clonotypes were potentially confounded. Since profiling was done on bulk unsorted PBMCs, naive and antigen-experienced compartments could not be conclusively compared. Estimates of total diversity based on one million sequenced T cells were regarded as lower bounds and as underestimates. Compared with the aged group, more naive CD4+ T cells, fewer expanded clones and increased TCR diversity were shown by the long-lived group, suggesting age selection.

This clonotype was counted at least ten times. Which antigen it targets is not known. No base quality values were provided; no much bigger clone lies one nucleotide off. Donors were approximately 42 systemically healthy Caucasian individuals from Russia aged 6 to 90 years. Approximately 9.3 milliliters of peripheral blood were collected from each donor into EDTA-treated Vacutainer tubes. Ficoll-Paque density-gradient centrifugation was used to isolate PBMCs, with at least 6.5 million obtained per sample. Trizol reagent was used to extract total RNA from PBMCs, with at least 6 micrograms per sample. Naive CD45RAhigh/CD27high T cell percentages were measured by flow cytometry on a PBMC aliquot from every donor. From V the trimming removes 6 bases and from J it removes 0 bases, while the gene matches leave 1 base of the junction unaccounted for. Reading from cysteine to phenylalanine, the CDR3 counts 13 amino acids. Only the CDR3 DNA is retained, 39 bases long and in frame from the first base. For CDR1 and CDR2, the germline V gene lists KGHSH and LQKENI.

The library was produced with 5' RACE. The data were produced on an Illumina HiSeq 2500. A second PCR of 7 to 11 cycles was run with a J-beta primer mix and a sample-barcoded 5' primer. Each TCR beta cDNA molecule received a unique molecular identifier from a template-switch 5' adaptor carrying 12 random nucleotides. Each sample yielded at least 2.5 million CDR3-containing paired-end reads. All of the RNA was converted into first-strand cDNA using the Mint cDNA synthesis kit, with a TRBC-specific oligonucleotide serving as the primer. After uracil-DNA glycosylase treatment, a first 18-cycle PCR used universal primers M1SS and BC2_uni_R on all cDNA. Concerning the study's data processing: Normalization of each sample was performed by random selection of 1 million high-quality reads, each carrying a distinct molecular identifier. Reads sharing molecular identifiers were discarded rather than binned into consensus sequences. MiTCR, set to a Q25 quality threshold and the strictest error-elimination algorithm, was used for CDR3 identification, clonotype clustering and error correction. A nonparametric unseen species model using Euler transformation provided a lower-bound estimate of total TCR beta diversity. The raw public reads went through TCRdb reprocessing: fastp at Q25, MiXCR clone calling, in-frame beta chains kept. Entries that share a CDR3 protein sequence are merged under the most common genes and DNA. The V and J calls and clone size are TCRdb's, not the authors'. The sample table contains 550,000 to 800,000 distinct CDR3 sequences; only one count was recorded for 32% of them. The ten largest clonotypes hold over 15% of the sample.

The sequencing sample was made of blood. The TCR comes from an elderly woman in good health. Donor details come from another sample of the same person, matched by shared clones. The sequence joins TRBV18 to TRBJ1-2; 7 bases in the middle match TRBD1. The CDR3 has the sequence CASSGQPNYGYTF. The sequenced DNA: TGTGCCAGCTCGGGACAGCCTAACTATGGCTACACCTTC. When the CDR3 is completed using the reference TRBV18 and TRBJ1-2 genes on either side, the full variable domain is NAGVMQNPRHLVRRRGQEARLRCSPMKGHSHVYWYRQLPEEGLKFMVYLQKENIIDESGMPKERFSAEFPKEGPSILRIQQVVRGDSAAYFCASSGQPNYGYTFGSGTRLTVV.